The 28 T cell receptor beta chains in this list originate from one sample, sequenced in a study of tumor and adjacent non-tumor tissue in lung cancer. Three rounds of nested PCR, following a modified ARM-PCR protocol, produced the TCRbeta library. TCRdb independently ran MiXCR on the multiplex PCR reads; one entry per CDR3 protein. The repertoire holds roughly 200,000 distinct CDR3 sequences, with around 70% as singletons. No cell sorting was done before RNA was extracted from the tissue. Sequencing was done on a sample of lung tumor tissue. These receptors came from a man aged 60-69 years with non-small cell lung cancer.

This clonotype was counted ten times or more. The chain uses TRBV20-1 and TRBJ2-5; TRBD2 is a possible D gene (5 bases). The CDR3 has 12 amino acids. V lost 7 bases to trimming and J lost 3 bases, with 12 bases between them. Per the germline V gene, CDR1 is DFQATT and CDR2 is SNEGSKA (reference sequence). CDR3: CSVQRKKETQYF. Here the CDR3 DNA reads TGCAGTGTCCAGCGGAAAAAAGAGACCCAGTACTTC.

Of note for this clonotype: This may be a read error: a much more frequent sequence differs by one nucleotide. V and J are TRBV20-1 and TRBJ1-2, with 12 bases fitting TRBD1. Germline CDR1 is DFQATT and CDR2 is SNEGSKA (reference sequence). The ends lost 7 bases at V and 6 bases at J; junction bases unmatched: 9. The CDR3 loop spans 14 amino acids. The CDR3 reads CSVSRDRGLDGYTF. CDR3 in DNA: TGCAGTGTTAGCCGGGACAGGGGGCTAGATGGCTACACCTTC.

In its sample, this clonotype was seen a few times. The rearrangement links TRBV12-3 or TRBV12-4 to TRBJ1-1; perhaps TRBD1 as D (5 bases). The CDR3 contains 12 residues. Trimming took off 6 bases at V and 10 bases at J, with 15 bases between the two ends. As DNA, the CDR3 is TGTGCCAGCAGCCTGGGGACCGTACGAGCTTTCTTT. Amino acids: CASSLGTVRAFF.

This clonotype was found once. The rearrangement joins TRBV12-3 or TRBV12-4 to TRBJ2-5; D assignment may be TRBD1 or TRBD2 (5 bases each). Between the trimmed V and J ends, which lost 9 bases and 9 bases, there was a span of 26 bases. The CDR3 loop spans 15 amino acids. CDR3 bases: TGTGCCAGTAGACGGGACCCCCTAAACACGGAGGCCCAGTACTTC. Translating it yields CASRRDPLNTEAQYF.

This chain connects TRBV7-3 to TRBJ2-1, with 8 nucleotides matching TRBD2. V was pared by 4 bases and J by 7 bases, with 9 bases of the junction left unmatched. The CDR3 totals 15 residues. Germline CDR1 is SGHTA and CDR2 is FQGTGA. The CDR3 loop is CASSWGTGGLNEQFF. Here the CDR3 DNA reads TGTGCCAGCAGCTGGGGGACGGGAGGGTTAAATGAGCAGTTCTTC.

V gene TRBV29-1 combines with J gene TRBJ1-2; D is uncertain. The V end lost 6 bases, the J end lost 2 bases, and 25 bases lay between the germline ends. This CDR3 has 17 amino acids. Germline V gene data show CDR1 as SQVTM and CDR2 as ANQGSEA. The chain's CDR3 is CSVIGRKSSELNYGYTF. In nucleotides, the CDR3 is TGCAGCGTGATAGGGCGAAAATCCTCCGAACTAAACTATGGCTACACCTTC.

This clonotype was observed a handful of times. This rearrangement joins TRBV6-5 to TRBJ2-7; 8 nucleotides align to TRBD2. CDR1 and CDR2 (germline): MNHEY, SVGAGI. This CDR3 spans 15 amino acids. The CDR3 DNA reads TGTACTAGCGGTAATGGGGGAGTCACTCGCTACGAGCAGTACTTC. It specifies CTSGNGGVTRYEQYF.

About this clonotype: An end of the junction differs from the germline gene, which may be a read error. The chain recombines TRBV6-1 with TRBJ1-5, with D possibly TRBD1 on 5 matching bases. Germline CDR1 MNHNS, CDR2 SASEGT. This CDR3 has 14 amino acids. The CDR3 DNA follows: TGTGCCAGCAGTGTTGGGACTAGCAATCAGCCCCAGCACTTT. It codes for CASSVGTSNQPQHF.

The rearrangement joins TRBV20-1 to TRBJ1-1, with a weak D call TRBD1 (5 bases). V was clipped by 4 bases and J by 6 bases, with 15 bases between them. Germline assignment: CDR1 DFQATT and CDR2 SNEGSKA (reference sequence). The CDR3 runs 13 residues. The CDR3 sequence: CSANRIGLSEAFF. The DNA for the CDR3 is TGCAGTGCTAACAGGATAGGGTTGTCTGAAGCTTTCTTT.

Concerning this clonotype: A much larger clone differs by one base, so this may be a read error. The rearrangement links TRBV20-1 to TRBJ2-7, with D unresolved. This CDR3 region has 14 residues. The germline V gene encodes CDR1 DFQATT and CDR2 SNEGSKA (reference sequence). The chain's CDR3 is CRTAYSGKSYEQYF. For the CDR3, the DNA is TGCAGAACCGCCTACTCTGGGAAATCCTACGAGCAGTACTTC.

With respect to this clonotype: One junction end disagrees with the germline gene, perhaps due to a read error. The genes are TRBV11-2 and TRBJ1-6; unclear D gene. The CDR3 length is 15 residues. The germline CDR1 and CDR2 sequences are SGHAT and FQNNGV. The CDR3 nucleotides read TGTGCCAGCAGCCCCAAGACAAGGGTAAATTCACCACTCCACTTT. It encodes CASSPKTRVNSPLHF.

As for this clonotype: This may be a read error: a much more frequent sequence differs by one nucleotide. In this CDR3 the conserved last residue, phenylalanine or tryptophan, is missing, so a read error is likely. The V call is TRBV6-2 or TRBV6-3, the J call TRBJ2-2; the D gene is possibly TRBD2 (6 bases). The V end lost 7 bases, the J end lost 2 bases, and 23 bases lay between the germline ends. The CDR3 contains 18 residues. The germline gives CDR1 MNHEY, CDR2 SVGEGT. CDR3 sequence reads: CASTWGVVAGRNTGELFI. DNA of the CDR3: TGTGCCAGCACTTGGGGGGTCGTGGCGGGAAGAAACACCGGGGAGCTGTTTATT.

As concerns this clonotype: Because the CDR3 is missing its conserved closing phenylalanine or tryptophan, this is likely a read error. The chain couples TRBV5-1 to TRBJ1-1; D is ambiguous. CDR1 SGHRS and CDR2 YFSETQ come from the germline V gene. The V end was cut by 6 bases, the J end by 1 base, with 10 bases between. This CDR3 has 13 amino acids. CDR3 amino acids: CASNLTGNTEAFV. The CDR3 nucleotides read TGCGCCAGCAACTTAACCGGGAACACTGAAGCTTTCGTT.

Worth noting for this clonotype: One junction end does not reproduce the germline sequence, and a read error may be involved. The J gene is TRBJ1-5, the V gene TRBV28; no reliable D call. From germline, CDR1 is MDHEN and CDR2 SYDVKM. The CDR3 covers 12 residues. DNA of the CDR3: TGTACCAGCAGTTTACAGCATCAGCCCCAGCATTTT. It yields the protein CTSSLQHQPQHF.

Concerning this clonotype: A much larger clonotype is one base distant, so this may be a read error. V and J are TRBV29-1 and TRBJ2-5; D perhaps matches TRBD2 (5 bases). The CDR3 sequence is 12 residues long. Germline assignment: CDR1 SQVTM and CDR2 ANQGSEA. CDR3 bases: TGCAACCCGTGGACTGTGCAAGAGACCCAGTACTTC. Protein: CNPWTVQETQYF.

As concerns this clonotype: The conserved phenylalanine or tryptophan normally closing the CDR3 is absent here, so this likely arose from a read error. CDR3 loop: CASTPGLAETNEQFL. The CDR3 DNA follows: TGTGCCAGCACCCCGGGACTAGCGGAGACAAATGAGCAGTTCTTA. The chain couples TRBV6-2 or TRBV6-3 to TRBJ2-1; 11 bases fit TRBD2. Trimming cost V 7 bases and J 7 bases; bases outside gene matches: 9. There are 15 residues in the CDR3. Germline CDR1 is MNHEY and CDR2 is SVGEGT.

This chain joins TRBV4-1 and TRBJ2-5; 10 positions match TRBD2. V shed 3 bases, J shed 4 bases, and the junction held 8 bases outside the gene matches. In germline, CDR1 is MGHRA, CDR2 YSYEKL. The CDR3 sequence is 16 residues long. CDR3 nucleotide sequence: TGCGCCAGCAGCCAGGGCCCTAGCGGGGGTTTAGAGACCCAGTACTTC. Translated: CASSQGPSGGLETQYF.

In the case of this clonotype: The junction departs from the called germline gene at one end, perhaps through a read error. The CDR3 is CSARGEREGLSELFF. CDR3 in DNA: TGCAGTGCTAGAGGAGAAAGGGAGGGCCTAAGCGAGCTGTTCTTC. The V gene is TRBV20-1, the J gene TRBJ2-1; 7 nucleotides align to TRBD2. This CDR3 has 15 residues. Germline CDR1 and CDR2: DFQATT and SNEGSKA (reference sequence).

The chain is built from TRBV20-1 and TRBJ2-7; D is unclear. Germline V lookup: CDR1 DFQATT, CDR2 SNEGSKA (reference sequence). Trimming cost V 3 bases and J 2 bases, with 5 bases left between them. CDR3 length: 11 residues. The CDR3 DNA sequence: TGCAGTGCTAGCACGGCCTACGAGCAGTACTTC. It codes for CSASTAYEQYF.

A remark on this clonotype: A read error may explain this, as a much larger clone is one base away. The chain carries TRBV20-1 and TRBJ2-7; either TRBD1 or TRBD2 may fit D (7 bases each). The CDR3 is made up of 15 amino acids. The germline V gene encodes CDR1 DFQATT and CDR2 SNEGSKA (reference sequence). Trimming left V 3 bases short and J 4 bases short, with 19 bases between. CDR3 loop: CSARWQGGTLYEQYF. The CDR3 coding sequence is TGCAGTGCTAGGTGGCAGGGGGGGACCTTATACGAGCAGTACTTC.

This clonotype was observed a single time. A single base separates this from a much larger clone, so it may be a read error. The rearrangement joins TRBV20-1 to TRBJ2-7; weak D call: TRBD1 (5 bases). Germline V lookup: CDR1 DFQATT, CDR2 SNEGSKA (reference sequence). The CDR3 contains 14 residues. The V end lost 5 bases, the J end lost 3 bases, and 17 bases lay between the germline ends. In nucleotides, the CDR3 is TGCAGTGCTTCGTCAGGGCTAAGTCGCTACGAGCAGTACTTC. Its protein product is CSASSGLSRYEQYF.

This clonotype has ten or more counts. V usage is TRBV11-2 and J usage is TRBJ1-5; D is undetermined. The CDR3 consists of 14 residues. The germline V and J ends were trimmed by 3 bases and 7 bases, with 13 bases remaining between them. The V gene's germline CDR1 is SGHAT and CDR2 FQNNGV. The CDR3 is CASSFIGLRQPQHF. The CDR3 DNA reads as TGTGCCAGCAGCTTTATAGGTTTAAGACAGCCCCAGCATTTT.

A note on this clonotype: At one of its ends the junction is not consistent with the germline gene, which may arise from a read error. The chain couples TRBV20-1 to TRBJ1-6; D possibly corresponds to TRBD1 (6 bases). The CDR3 spans 18 residues. Germline V gene sequence: CDR1 DFQATT, CDR2 SNEGSKA (reference sequence). DNA of the CDR3: TGCAGTACTAGACCACGGGTTGGGACACCTAAAATTGATTCACCCCTCCACTTT. It specifies CSTRPRVGTPKIDSPLHF.

This clonotype showed up just once. With a much larger clone just one base away, this may be a read error. The chain has TRBV4-2 and TRBJ2-1; tentative D call: TRBD2 (6 bases). Germline V gene lookup returns CDR1 LGHNA and CDR2 YNFKEQ. This CDR3 contains 16 residues. The CDR3 region has the DNA TGTGCCAGCAGCCAAGATTTGGGAGGCTCCCACAATGAGCAGTTCTTC. Translated: CASSQDLGGSHNEQFF.

This clonotype showed up just a few times. The J gene is TRBJ1-2, the V gene TRBV7-9; D is uncertain. The CDR3 spans 12 residues. The germline V gene has CDR1 SEHNR and CDR2 FQNEAQ (reference sequence). Trimming took 5 bases from V and 8 from J, leaving 12 bases between them. Written as DNA, the CDR3 is TGTGCCAGCAGCACCGGGAAGGGCGGCTACACCTTC. The encoded protein is CASSTGKGGYTF.

For this clonotype: A read error may account for a junction end that differs from germline. This sequence joins TRBV11-2 and TRBJ2-1, with D possibly TRBD1 on 5 matching bases. Per the germline V gene, CDR1 is SGHAT and CDR2 is FQNNGV. The CDR3 has 14 residues. The CDR3 protein is CASRGRGSYDEQFF. The CDR3 nucleotides read TGTGCCAGCAGGGGAAGGGGCTCCTACGATGAGCAGTTCTTT.

This chain connects TRBV12-3 or TRBV12-4 to TRBJ2-3, with 7 positions matching TRBD2. The CDR3 covers 15 residues. Trimming took 3 bases from V and 1 from J; bases not matched to a gene: 4. CDR3 protein: CASSFGGKGTDTQYF. DNA of the CDR3: TGTGCCAGCAGTTTCGGGGGGAAAGGCACAGATACGCAGTATTTT.

This clonotype has only a few counts. The rearrangement links TRBV5-1 to TRBJ2-7; weak D call: TRBD1 (5 bases). V shed 2 bases and J shed 2 bases, with 11 bases lying between them. The CDR3 runs 14 residues. The germline gives CDR1 SGHRS, CDR2 YFSETQ. CDR3 loop: CASSFEQATYEQYF. In nucleotides, the CDR3 is TGCGCCAGCAGCTTCGAACAGGCGACCTACGAGCAGTACTTC.